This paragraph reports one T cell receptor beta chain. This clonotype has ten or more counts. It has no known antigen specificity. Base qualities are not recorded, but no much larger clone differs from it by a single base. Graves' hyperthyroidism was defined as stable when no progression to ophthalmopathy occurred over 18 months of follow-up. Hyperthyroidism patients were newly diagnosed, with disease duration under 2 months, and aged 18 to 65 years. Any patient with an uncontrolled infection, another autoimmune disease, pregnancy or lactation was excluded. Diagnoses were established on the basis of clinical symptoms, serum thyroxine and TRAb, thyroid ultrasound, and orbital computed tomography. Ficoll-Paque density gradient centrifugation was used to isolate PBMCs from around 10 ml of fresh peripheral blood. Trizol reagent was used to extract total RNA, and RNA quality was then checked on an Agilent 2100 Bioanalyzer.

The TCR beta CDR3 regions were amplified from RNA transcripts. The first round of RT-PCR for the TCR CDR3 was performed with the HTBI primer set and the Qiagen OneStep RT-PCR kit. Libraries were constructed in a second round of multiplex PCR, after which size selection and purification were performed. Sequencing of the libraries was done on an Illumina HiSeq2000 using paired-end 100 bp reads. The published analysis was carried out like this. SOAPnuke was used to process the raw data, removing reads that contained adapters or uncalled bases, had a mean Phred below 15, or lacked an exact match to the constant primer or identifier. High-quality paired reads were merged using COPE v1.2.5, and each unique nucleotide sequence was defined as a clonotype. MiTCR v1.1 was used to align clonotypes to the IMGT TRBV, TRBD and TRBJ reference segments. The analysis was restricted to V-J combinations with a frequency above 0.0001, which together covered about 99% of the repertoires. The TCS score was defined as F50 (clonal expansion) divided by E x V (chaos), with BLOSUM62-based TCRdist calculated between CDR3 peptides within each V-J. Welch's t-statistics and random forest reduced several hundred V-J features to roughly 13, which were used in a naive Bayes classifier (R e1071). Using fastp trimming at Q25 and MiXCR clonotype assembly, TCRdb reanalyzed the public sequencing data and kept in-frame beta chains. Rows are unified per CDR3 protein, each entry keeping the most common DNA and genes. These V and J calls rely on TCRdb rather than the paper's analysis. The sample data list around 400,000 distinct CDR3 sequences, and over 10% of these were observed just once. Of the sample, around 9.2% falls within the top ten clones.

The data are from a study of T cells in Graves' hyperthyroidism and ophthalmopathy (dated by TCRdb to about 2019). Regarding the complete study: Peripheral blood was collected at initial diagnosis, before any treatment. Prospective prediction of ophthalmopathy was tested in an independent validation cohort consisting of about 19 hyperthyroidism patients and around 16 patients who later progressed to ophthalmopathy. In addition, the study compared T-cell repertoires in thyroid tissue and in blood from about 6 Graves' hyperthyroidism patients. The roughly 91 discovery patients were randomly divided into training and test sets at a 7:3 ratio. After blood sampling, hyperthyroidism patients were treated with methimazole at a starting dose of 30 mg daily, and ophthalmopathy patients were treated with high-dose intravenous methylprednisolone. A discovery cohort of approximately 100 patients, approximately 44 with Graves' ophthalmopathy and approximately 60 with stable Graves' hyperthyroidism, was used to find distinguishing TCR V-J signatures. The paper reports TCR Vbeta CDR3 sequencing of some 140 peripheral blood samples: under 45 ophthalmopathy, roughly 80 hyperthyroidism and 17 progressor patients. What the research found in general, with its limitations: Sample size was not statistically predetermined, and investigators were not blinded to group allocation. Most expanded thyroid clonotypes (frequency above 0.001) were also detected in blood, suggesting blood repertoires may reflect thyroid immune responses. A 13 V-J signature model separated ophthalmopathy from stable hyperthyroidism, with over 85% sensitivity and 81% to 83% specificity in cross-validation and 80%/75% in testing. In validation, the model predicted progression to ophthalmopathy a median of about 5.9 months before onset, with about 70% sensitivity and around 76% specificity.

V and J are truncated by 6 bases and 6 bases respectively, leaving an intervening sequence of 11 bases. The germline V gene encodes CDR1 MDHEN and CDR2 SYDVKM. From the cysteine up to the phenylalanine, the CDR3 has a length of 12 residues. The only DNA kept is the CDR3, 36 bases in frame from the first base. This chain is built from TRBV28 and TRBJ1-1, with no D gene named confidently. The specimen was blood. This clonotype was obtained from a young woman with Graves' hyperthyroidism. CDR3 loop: CASSGAIAEAFF. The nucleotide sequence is TGTGCCAGCAGCGGTGCCATCGCTGAAGCTTTCTTT.